The TCR beta chain described here comes from a study of identical twins. Study-wide results and limits: Beta out-of-frame twin sharing showed a weaker excess. Researchers reported excess low generation probability among twin-shared out-of-frame alpha sequences.

CDR1 SGHTA and CDR2 FQGNSA come from the germline V gene. The CDR3 runs to 13 residues. Trimming pared 5 bases from V and 3 bases from J, leaving 11 bases between. MiXCR was run by TCRdb on the 5' RACE reads, yielding one entry per CDR3 protein. The sample comprises fewer than 500,000 distinct CDR3 sequences, 13% to 15% of which are singletons, and about 1% rests with the top ten. As regards this clonotype: Its antigen is currently unknown.

These records were also assigned to another study, of yellow fever vaccine responses in identical twins. That work states: Reportedly, twins showed a vaccine T cell response that looked partly convergent and partly personalized.

Sequenced: CD4+ T cells sorted from blood. The clonotype originates from a woman aged 18-29 years in good health. The chain is built from TRBV7-2 and TRBJ2-7; the D is unclear. CDR3 coding DNA: TGTGCCAGCAGCACCAAGATGAACTACGAGCAGTACTTC. Translation: CASSTKMNYEQYF.